The entry that follows covers one T cell receptor (beta chain) sequence. Its antigen is unknown. Identification of naive CD8+ T cells rested on CD45RO-CCR7+CD27+CD95- status. The data are from a study of CXCR3-negative and CXCR3-positive naive CD8 T cells. On the study more broadly: Every library held about 1.5 +/- 0.3 million TRB reads, and the total came to around 150 million.

This CDR3 is 17 amino acids long. Germline CDR1 and CDR2: SGHTA and FQGTGA. The study, taken as a whole, reports: CXCR3-positive naive cells carried more hydrophobic TRB CDR3s than CXCR3-negative ones. TRBV-TRBJ usage matched between naive CXCR3-negative and CXCR3-positive cells but not between memory cells.

TRB cDNA was prepared as libraries by UMI-labeled 5' RACE. TCRdb re-called the 5' RACE reads; one entry per CDR3 protein, DNA not given. The specimen's table records 55,000 to 65,000 distinct CDR3 sequences. This TCR was recovered from a human donor in good health. Some clones in this sample may be carry-over from other donors' samples. The sequenced sample was naive CXCR3+ CD8+ T cells from blood. Subset reported: CD45RO-CCR7+CD27+CD95- naive CD8+ T cells expressing CXCR3 (TNR3+). The gene calls are TRBV7-3 and TRBJ2-1; the TCRdb D gene call, TRBD2, has no DNA to confirm it. The CDR3 region is CASSRLAGVEFGNEQFF.